This entry lists 30 T cell receptor beta chains sequenced from one sample in a study of Graves' ophthalmopathy and Graves' hyperthyroidism. CDR3 regions of TCR beta were amplified from RNA transcripts. Scientists carried out first-round RT-PCR using HTBI primers and then a second-round multiplex PCR. Via MiXCR, TCRdb re-called the multiplex PCR reads, giving one row per CDR3 protein. The sample has around 400,000 distinct CDR3 sequences, around 20% seen once. Material: peripheral blood. Every receptor here comes from a woman aged 18-29 years with stable Graves' hyperthyroidism.

This clonotype was observed at least ten times. The chain carries TRBV7-9 and TRBJ1-2; no clear D. Trimming took off 1 base at V and 5 bases at J, with 11 bases between the two ends. The CDR3 sequence is 14 residues long. Germline CDR1 SEHNR, CDR2 FQNEAQ (reference sequence). CDR3 protein: CASSLVDGWYGYTF. CDR3 DNA: TGTGCCAGCAGCTTAGTAGACGGCTGGTATGGCTACACCTTC.

This clonotype has at least ten counts. The chain links TRBV6-1 to TRBJ2-5; 14 bases map to TRBD2. Per the germline V gene, CDR1 is MNHNS and CDR2 is SASEGT. Germline trimming cut 4 bases from V and 1 base from J; bases unmatched to any gene: 2. The CDR3 has 16 amino acids. CDR3 region: CASSATSGRAQETQYF. The CDR3 DNA follows: TGTGCCAGCAGTGCGACTAGCGGGAGGGCCCAAGAGACCCAGTACTTC.

This clonotype was counted ten times or more. J is TRBJ1-5 and V is TRBV19; a possible D gene is TRBD1 (5 bases). Germline-derived CDR1 and CDR2 are LNHDA and SQIVND (reference sequence). V dropped 4 bases and J dropped 3 bases, with 13 bases sitting between them. The CDR3 is 15 amino acids. CDR3 nucleotides: TGTGCCAGTAGTAAAAAGGGACCGCTCAATCAGCCCCAGCATTTT. Its protein is CASSKKGPLNQPQHF.

As for this clonotype: A clone one base away is much larger, so this may be a read error. The CDR3 nucleotides are TGTGCCAGCAGTTTTCGGCAGGGCGGAGACTATGGCTTCACCTTC. This translates into CASSFRQGGDYGFTF. The V and J genes are TRBV28 and TRBJ1-2; TRBD1 is a possible D gene (5 bases). Germline-derived CDR1 and CDR2 are MDHEN and SYDVKM. CDR3 length: 15 amino acids.

This clonotype occurred many times. The chain couples TRBV11-2 to TRBJ2-7; D is unresolved. The CDR3 length is 15 residues. Germline CDR1 SGHAT, CDR2 FQNNGV. V dropped 7 bases and J dropped 3 bases, with 19 bases sitting between them. CDR3 sequence (DNA): TGTGCCAGCACCCCATCCTCGAGGAGATACTACGAGCAGTACTTC. Its translation is CASTPSSRRYYEQYF.

At least ten counts were recorded for this clonotype. The chain combines TRBV28 with TRBJ2-7; 14 bases match TRBD2. The CDR3 sequence is 18 residues long. V shed 5 bases, J shed 1 base, and the junction held 10 bases outside the gene matches. CDR1 MDHEN and CDR2 SYDVKM come from the germline V gene. CDR3 region: CASSRTGTSGGNSYEQYF. The CDR3 DNA reads TGTGCCAGCAGTCGTACCGGGACTAGCGGGGGCAATTCCTACGAGCAGTACTTC.

This clonotype was seen ten or more times. The genes are TRBV4-1 and TRBJ2-5; TRBD1 agrees at 8 bases. The CDR3 runs 17 residues. Germline CDR1 reads MGHRA; CDR2 reads YSYEKL. Unmatched junction bases numbered 12, after V lost 0 bases and J lost 6 bases. CDR3 sequence: CASSQELGGQAQKTQYF. The CDR3 DNA sequence: TGCGCCAGCAGCCAAGAATTGGGGGGACAGGCACAAAAGACCCAGTACTTC.

The rearrangement links TRBV6-5 to TRBJ1-1; D perhaps matches TRBD1 (6 bases). Germline V lookup: CDR1 MNHEY, CDR2 SVGAGI. The ends were cut back, 4 bases at V and 5 bases at J, with 11 bases in the middle. The CDR3 has 13 amino acids. The CDR3 region has the DNA TGTGCCAGCAGTTCGTCAGGGGAAACTGAAGCTTTCTTT. Translating gives CASSSSGETEAFF.

This clonotype was recorded many times. CDR3 DNA: TGTGCCAGCAGCCATAGCGGGACCAACTCCTACGAGCAGTACTTC. Protein: CASSHSGTNSYEQYF. This chain joins TRBV6-1 and TRBJ2-7; 8 nucleotides line up with TRBD2. V lost 6 bases, J lost 0 bases, and 7 bases stayed unmatched. This CDR3 has 15 residues. In germline, CDR1 is MNHNS, CDR2 SASEGT.

This clonotype showed up many times. The chain employs TRBV28 and TRBJ2-7, with D possibly being TRBD2 (6 bases). Looked up from germline, CDR1 is MDHEN and CDR2 is SYDVKM. V was trimmed by 2 bases and J by 6 bases, leaving 20 bases between them. This CDR3 contains 16 residues. This CDR3 reads CASSLIGQGGGGEQYF. The CDR3 DNA reads TGTGCCAGCAGTTTAATCGGGCAGGGAGGTGGTGGCGAGCAGTACTTC.

This clonotype has a count of ten or more. The genes are TRBV9 and TRBJ1-2; tentative D call: TRBD1 (5 bases). The germline V gene encodes CDR1 SGDLS and CDR2 YYNGEE. V lost 0 bases and J 2 bases, leaving 11 bases between the germline ends. The CDR3 is 15 amino acids. CDR3 sequence reads: CASSVGQGLNYGYTF. CDR3 DNA sequence: TGTGCCAGCAGCGTAGGGCAGGGCCTAAACTATGGCTACACCTTC. Based on the CDR3 plus reference TRBV9 and TRBJ1-2, the full variable domain is DSGVTQTPKHLITATGQRVTLRCSPRSGDLSVYWYQQSLDQGLQFLIQYYNGEERAKGNILERFSAQQFPDLHSELNLSSLELGDSALYFCASSVGQGLNYGYTFGSGTRLTVV.

This clonotype was counted many times. This chain connects TRBV25-1 to TRBJ2-7; D assignment may be TRBD1 or TRBD2 (5 bases each). The CDR3 is 12 residues long. Trimming left V 8 bases short and J 4 bases short, with 12 bases between. CDR1 is MGHDK, CDR2 SYGVNS, per germline. In nucleotides, the CDR3 is TGTGCCAGCTCGAGGGGCTGGTACGAGCAGTACTTC. Translating gives CASSRGWYEQYF.

The sample holds many counts of this clonotype. This chain uses TRBV7-3 with TRBJ2-7; D is uncertain. CDR1 and CDR2 from the germline V gene are SGHTA and FQGTGA. The V end lost 5 bases, the J end lost 4 bases, and 12 bases lay between the germline ends. The CDR3 contains 13 residues. The CDR3 loop is CASSLNSGYEQYF. DNA of the CDR3: TGTGCCAGCAGCCTAAACTCCGGTTACGAGCAGTACTTC.

This clonotype was found many times. V and J are TRBV10-2 and TRBJ2-7; 10 positions match TRBD2. Germline V gives CDR1 WSHSY, CDR2 SAAADI. V lost 2 bases and J lost 2; bases outside the gene matches: 12. This CDR3 contains 18 residues. CDR3 protein: CASSEGSSGRAMPYEQYF. For the CDR3, the DNA is TGCGCCAGCAGTGAGGGGTCGAGCGGGAGGGCCATGCCCTACGAGCAGTACTTC.

This clonotype has just a few counts. This chain connects TRBV4-2 to TRBJ1-1; TRBD1 aligns across 7 bases. The CDR3 totals 15 residues. Germline-derived CDR1 and CDR2 are LGHNA and YNFKEQ. Trimming cost V 3 bases and J 10 bases; bases outside gene matches: 14. DNA for the CDR3: TGTGCCAGCAGCCAGGACAGGATCCAGGTTGCGGGAGCTTTCTTT. This sequence encodes CASSQDRIQVAGAFF.

Remarks on this clonotype: Being one base from a much bigger clone, this may be a read error. It is likely a read error, because the conserved phenylalanine at the end of the CDR3 is missing. The rearrangement joins TRBV4-2 to TRBJ2-2; D is undetermined. The CDR3 loop spans 14 amino acids. Trimming pared 1 base from V and 9 bases from J, leaving 12 bases between. CDR1 and CDR2 from the germline V gene are LGHNA and YNFKEQ. As DNA, the CDR3 is TGTGCCAGCAGCCAAGGCCTCGTAGGGCGGGAGCTGTTTCTT. This codes for CASSQGLVGRELFL.

This clonotype showed up just once. The V gene is TRBV6-1, the J gene TRBJ1-1; D might be TRBD1 (5 bases). CDR3 length: 15 residues. Trimming took off 1 base at V and 4 bases at J, with 13 bases between the two ends. The V gene's germline CDR1 is MNHNS and CDR2 SASEGT. CDR3 in DNA: TGTGCCAGCAGTGAAGTTCTAGGGGTAATCACTGAAGCTTTCTTT. This encodes CASSEVLGVITEAFF.

At least ten counts were recorded for this clonotype. The gene calls are TRBV6-5 and TRBJ2-7, with D possibly being TRBD1 (6 bases). There are 14 residues in the CDR3. The germline gives CDR1 MNHEY, CDR2 SVGAGI. V lost 2 bases and J lost 4, with 12 bases in between. The CDR3 loop reads CASSYGGRAYEQYF. CDR3 coding DNA: TGTGCCAGCAGTTACGGGGGCAGGGCGTACGAGCAGTACTTC.

The gene calls are TRBV12-3 or TRBV12-4 and TRBJ1-2; a possible D gene is TRBD1 (5 bases). V shed 3 bases and J shed 3 bases, with 11 bases lying between them. This CDR3 contains 14 residues. The chain's CDR3 is CASSLGQSHYGYTF. CDR3 nucleotides: TGTGCCAGCAGTTTGGGGCAGTCCCACTATGGCTACACCTTC.

This chain links TRBV6-1 with TRBJ1-1, with D uncertain. The CDR3 contains 11 residues. The germline V and J ends were trimmed by 11 bases and 1 base, with 8 bases remaining between them. Germline-derived CDR1 and CDR2 are MNHNS and SASEGT. The chain's CDR3 is CAAFGNTEAFF. The CDR3 nucleotides are TGTGCCGCCTTCGGGAACACTGAAGCTTTCTTT.

This clonotype showed up many times. The chain has TRBV20-1 and TRBJ2-7, with D possibly TRBD2 on 5 matching bases. CDR1 DFQATT and CDR2 SNEGSKA come from the germline V gene (reference sequence). This CDR3 contains 13 residues. The V and J ends lost 2 bases and 6 bases respectively, with 14 bases between them. CDR3 sequence reads: CSARPSGLPEQYF. CDR3 nucleotide sequence: TGCAGTGCTAGACCCTCCGGACTTCCCGAGCAGTACTTC.

Ten or more counts support this clonotype. The rearrangement uses TRBV20-1 and TRBJ2-7; 12 bases line up with TRBD2. V dropped 0 bases and J dropped 4; count of bases not matched to a gene: 4. The CDR3 totals 15 residues. Looked up from germline, CDR1 is DFQATT and CDR2 is SNEGSKA (reference sequence). This CDR3 is CSAREPTSGSYEQYF. The CDR3 DNA is TGCAGTGCTAGAGAGCCGACTAGCGGGAGTTACGAGCAGTACTTC.

This clonotype was detected many times. The J gene is TRBJ1-5, the V gene TRBV2; D is undetermined. The V end lost 4 bases, the J end lost 0 bases, and 13 bases lay between the germline ends. The CDR3 extends over 16 amino acids. The germline gives CDR1 SNHLY, CDR2 FYNNEI. The CDR3 loop is CASSVNSLNSNQPQHF. The CDR3 DNA follows: TGTGCCAGCAGTGTAAACAGCTTAAATAGCAATCAGCCCCAGCATTTT.

J is TRBJ2-7 and V is TRBV7-2; maybe TRBD1 (6 bases). The germline V and J ends were trimmed by 5 bases and 2 bases, with 13 bases remaining between them. The CDR3 is made up of 14 amino acids. CDR1 is SGHTA and CDR2 is FQGNSA in the germline V gene. The CDR3 reads CASSRRQAPYEQYF. As DNA, the CDR3 is TGTGCCAGCAGCCGCCGACAGGCCCCCTACGAGCAGTACTTC.

This clonotype was detected many times. The chain recombines TRBV28 with TRBJ1-3; 7 nucleotides agree with TRBD1. CDR1 is MDHEN and CDR2 is SYDVKM in the germline V gene. The J segment lost 2 bases and the V segment lost 3 bases, leaving 4 bases of the junction unmatched. The CDR3 has 15 amino acids. CDR3 sequence (DNA): TGTGCCAGCAGTTTCCGACAGGGCCCTGGAAACACCATATATTTT. It yields the protein CASSFRQGPGNTIYF.

Notes on this clonotype: With a much larger clone just one base away, this may be a read error. This chain joins TRBV11-2 and TRBJ2-7; D tentatively reads TRBD1 or TRBD2 (5 bases each). Germline CDR1 and CDR2: SGHAT and FQNNGV. CDR3 length equals 16 residues. The CDR3 is CASSSRTGTRSYEQHF. The CDR3 DNA is TGTGCCAGCAGCTCGCGAACCGGGACCCGCTCCTACGAGCAGCACTTC.

This clonotype was observed at least ten times. The genes are TRBV12-3 or TRBV12-4 and TRBJ2-6; 9 bases map to TRBD1. The V segment lost 6 bases and the J segment 0 bases; nucleotides outside the gene matches: 6. The CDR3 covers 17 residues. CDR3 region: CASRPGQGFSGANVLTF. The CDR3 DNA reads TGTGCCAGCAGGCCGGGACAGGGATTCTCTGGGGCCAACGTCCTGACTTTC.

Concerning this clonotype itself: Since a much larger clone is just one base distant, this may be a read error. Because it lacks the conserved phenylalanine or tryptophan at the end, this CDR3 is likely a read error. V usage is TRBV20-1 and J usage is TRBJ1-2; D not resolved. V gave up 4 bases and J gave up 4 bases, with 16 bases separating them. Germline V gene lookup returns CDR1 DFQATT and CDR2 SNEGSKA (reference sequence). The CDR3 sequence is 14 residues long. The DNA for the CDR3 is TGCAGTGCTATCCCCCGGAGGTCCTCCTATGGCTACACCCTC. Translating gives CSAIPRRSSYGYTL.

This clonotype came up many times. In nucleotides, the CDR3 is TGCGCCAGCAGCTTGGTAGCGGGAGGTGCCGACGAGCAGTACTTC. Translation gives CASSLVAGGADEQYF. The chain employs TRBV5-1 and TRBJ2-7, with 10 positions matching TRBD2. Germline values: CDR1 SGHRS, CDR2 YFSETQ. Unmatched junction bases numbered 5, after V lost 0 bases and J lost 5 bases. This CDR3 is built from 15 residues. Based on the CDR3 plus reference TRBV5-1 and TRBJ2-7, the full variable domain is KAGVTQTPRYLIKTRGQQVTLSCSPISGHRSVSWYQQTPGQGLQFLFEYFSETQRNKGNFPGRFSGRQFSNSRSEMNVSTLELGDSALYLCASSLVAGGADEQYFGPGTRLTVT.

This chain uses TRBV12-3 or TRBV12-4 with TRBJ2-7; 8 nucleotides agree with TRBD2. The CDR3 has 17 amino acids. V lost 2 bases, J lost 0 bases, and 9 bases stayed unmatched. In nucleotides, the CDR3 is TGTGCCAGCAGTTTAAGGTCTAGCGGGCTGAACTCCTACGAGCAGTACTTC. This gives the protein CASSLRSSGLNSYEQYF.